What follows are 10 T cell receptor beta chains derived from one specimen sequenced in a study of human T cells and chemical hapten exposure. TCRdb recomputed calls from the RACE reads with MiXCR, one row per CDR3 protein. Of about 120,000 distinct CDR3 sequences in the sample, 12% to 15% were seen once. Time point indicated: patch test 1, 2 weeks after DPC sensitization. Treatment of the sample: therapeutic diphenylcyclopropenone sensitization with weekly scalp DPC. Sequencing used whole blood, obtained in connection with sensitization to the hapten diphenylcyclopropenone (DPC). These receptors all come from a man between 18 and 35 years old with alopecia areata. Some clones in this sample may be carry-over from other donors' samples.

This clonotype was observed a handful of times. The gene calls are TRBV6-4 and TRBJ2-1, with no clear D. Germline V gives CDR1 MRHNA, CDR2 SNTAGT. Trimming removed 2 bases at V and 10 bases at J, with 6 bases between. The CDR3 sequence is 11 residues long. In DNA, the CDR3 is TGTGCCAGCAGTGACGGTTACGAGCAGTTCTTC. Translated, it gives CASSDGYEQFF.

In its sample, this clonotype was seen many times. V gene TRBV20-1 combines with J gene TRBJ1-1, with D hard to call. The V end lost 5 bases, the J end lost 4 bases, and 8 bases lay between the germline ends. The CDR3 is made up of 11 amino acids. Germline V gene sequence: CDR1 DFQATT, CDR2 SNEGSKA (reference sequence). CDR3 sequence reads: CSAQEFTEAFF. The DNA of the CDR3 is TGCAGTGCTCAAGAGTTCACTGAAGCTTTCTTT.

Only a few counts were recorded for this clonotype. V and J are TRBV10-2 and TRBJ1-2; possible D gene TRBD1, 5 bases. Germline loops: CDR1 WSHSY, CDR2 SAAADI. The CDR3 extends over 14 amino acids. Between the trimmed V and J ends, which lost 4 bases and 4 bases, there was a span of 13 bases. CDR3 in amino acids: CASSGGGVSYGYTF. The CDR3 DNA follows: TGCGCCAGCAGTGGGGGCGGGGTAAGCTATGGCTACACCTTC.

Concerning this clonotype itself: One base away lies a much larger clone, so this may be a sequencing read error. This chain joins TRBV12-3 or TRBV12-4 and TRBJ2-5; D unclear. Trimming removed 5 bases from V and 3 bases from J, with 7 bases in between. The CDR3 length is 12 residues. CDR3 protein: CASSHLKETQYF. CDR3 in DNA: TGTGCCAGCAGTCACCTGAAAGAGACCCAGTACTTC.

The chain employs TRBV10-3 and TRBJ1-6; perhaps TRBD1 as D (6 bases). CDR1 is ENHRY, CDR2 SYGVKD, per germline. V lost 6 bases and J lost 5, with 11 bases in between. This CDR3 is 14 amino acids long. This chain's CDR3 is CAISTGNNNSPLHF. In DNA form, the CDR3 reads TGTGCCATCAGCACAGGGAATAATAATTCACCCCTCCACTTT.

The chain employs TRBV7-8 and TRBJ2-5, with D perhaps being TRBD1 or TRBD2 (5 bases each). Germline V gene data show CDR1 as SGHVS and CDR2 as FQNEAQ. CDR3 length: 15 amino acids. V was cut by 5 bases and J by 1 base, with 14 bases left in between. CDR3 DNA: TGTGCCAGCAGCCTACCGGGACGAGCCCAAGAGACCCAGTACTTC. This sequence encodes CASSLPGRAQETQYF.

The sample holds a few counts of this clonotype. The V call is TRBV12-3 or TRBV12-4, the J call TRBJ2-2, with D maybe TRBD2 (6 bases). The V gene lost 3 bases and the J gene lost 1 base, with 6 bases spanning the gap. The CDR3 runs 14 residues. As DNA, the CDR3 is TGTGCCAGCAGTTTGGGAGGGAACACCGGGGAGCTGTTTTTT. It specifies CASSLGGNTGELFF.

This clonotype came up a few times. V usage is TRBV20-1 and J usage is TRBJ2-3; 9 bases match TRBD1. This CDR3 has 13 residues. V dropped 6 bases and J dropped 3; count of bases not matched to a gene: 4. The germline V gene encodes CDR1 DFQATT and CDR2 SNEGSKA (reference sequence). CDR3 sequence (DNA): TGCAGTGCCGGACAGGGGATGACAGATACGCAGTATTTT. This encodes CSAGQGMTDTQYF.

V usage is TRBV12-5 and J usage is TRBJ1-6; 7 bases match TRBD1. Losses at the gene ends were 5 bases for V and 7 bases for J; bases not matched to a gene: 11. CDR1 is LGHNT, CDR2 FRNRAP, per germline. The CDR3 consists of 16 residues. CDR3 region: CASGPRDSLGNSPLHF. DNA for the CDR3: TGTGCTAGTGGTCCCCGGGACAGCTTAGGGAATTCACCCCTCCACTTT.

This chain joins TRBV12-3 or TRBV12-4 and TRBJ2-4; D remains ambiguous. The CDR3 length is 16 residues. Trimming took 1 base from V and 6 from J, leaving 16 bases between them. The CDR3 spells CASSLEGREFRNIQYF. CDR3 coding DNA: TGTGCCAGCAGTTTAGAGGGAAGAGAGTTCAGAAACATTCAGTACTTC.